This T cell receptor beta chain comes out of a study of shared clonotypes between healthy human individuals. A remark on this clone: The antigen is unknown. Distinct nucleotide sequences in the sample also encode this CDR3.

Sequencing of unsorted PBMC DNA was carried out using ten immunoSEQ deep assay plates. Original data processing: ImmunoSEQ supplied junction-only sequences lacking quality scores, so filtering was different. TCRdb keeps only in-frame clones here, not all; method: immunoSEQ multiplex PCR. V, J and clone size are those of that table, while D and trimming were read from the DNA. The repertoire holds about 490,000 clones, roughly 85% seen once, with about an eighth in the top ten. General study results and limits: The diversity represented, both genetic and in exposure history, was limited by few donors.

V lost 6 bases and J 1 base, leaving 7 bases between the germline ends. This CDR3 comprises 13 residues. Germline assignment: CDR1 KGHSH and CDR2 LQKENI. The sample comprised PBMCs. This sequence joins TRBV18 and TRBJ1-5, with D unclear. The sequence was collected from a woman between 40 and 55 years old in good health. Some clones in this sample may be carry-over from other donors' samples. In DNA form, the CDR3 reads TGTGCCAGCTCCCTGGAGAGCAATCAGCCCCAGCATTTT. Protein product: CASSLESNQPQHF.